This T cell receptor (beta chain) was observed in a study of OX40 agonist ivuxolimab in advanced cancers. Whole-study context: Every 2 weeks, patients got intravenous ivuxolimab at one of six dose levels (0.01-10 mg/kg). Among those enrolled, mean age was around 55 years (range about 23 to 79) and 82.7% were male.

For this clone: The antigen is not known.

Whole-study results and caveats: Expanded clones were, on average, more numerous in CD8+ T cells than in CD4+.

Some clones are missing from TCRdb's copy, which holds only in-frame ones; the method was immunoSEQ multiplex PCR. The sample yields some 96,000 clones, more than 85% seen once. Enrollment shut out patients with autoimmune disease history or systemic immunosuppression. Trimming removed 6 bases from V and 9 bases from J, with 15 bases in between. The CDR3 contains 13 residues. Germline V gene data show CDR1 as MDHEN and CDR2 as SYDVKM. The chain combines TRBV28 with TRBJ2-1, with a weak D call TRBD1 (6 bases). The sample here was CD4+ or CD8+ T cells sorted from blood, taken in a trial of the OX40 agonist ivuxolimab. This clonotype was sampled from an adult with an advanced solid tumor such as melanoma, head and neck, liver or kidney cancer. CDR3 coding DNA: TGTGCCAGCAGACCAACAGGGTTGGGTGAGCAGTTCTTC. Translation: CASRPTGLGEQFF.